The sequence of this TCR beta chain was determined in a study of CXCR3-negative and CXCR3-positive naive CD8 T cells. Background on the study: Around 140 million TRB reads were obtained overall (about 1.5 +/- 0.3 million per library). Study outcomes and limitations: Diversity proved comparably high across both naive subsets and much lower in memory CD8+ cells. Comparison of naive CXCR3-negative and CXCR3-positive cells revealed similar TRBV-TRBJ usage, while memory cells differed. Partial loss of CXCR3 expression followed cryopreservation; most assays used fresh PBMCs. CXCR3-expressing naive cells carried TRB CDR3s more hydrophobic than those of CXCR3-negative naive cells.

Of note for this clonotype: Its antigen is currently unknown.

Carrying UMI labels, the TRB cDNA libraries were prepared through 5' RACE. TCRdb re-called the 5' RACE reads, yielding one record per CDR3 amino acid sequence without DNA. Here the sample table reports about 53,000 distinct CDR3 sequences. Germline V gene lookup returns CDR1 SGHTA and CDR2 FQGTGA. This CDR3 has 13 residues. The specimen was naive CXCR3+ CD8+ T cells from blood. Specified subset: CD45RO-CCR7+CD27+CD95- naive CD8+ T cells expressing CXCR3 (TNR3+). The chain joins TRBV7-3 to TRBJ1-5. This receptor was obtained from a human donor in good health. Some clones in this sample may be carry-over from other donors' samples. The chain's CDR3 is CASSTASGQPQHF.